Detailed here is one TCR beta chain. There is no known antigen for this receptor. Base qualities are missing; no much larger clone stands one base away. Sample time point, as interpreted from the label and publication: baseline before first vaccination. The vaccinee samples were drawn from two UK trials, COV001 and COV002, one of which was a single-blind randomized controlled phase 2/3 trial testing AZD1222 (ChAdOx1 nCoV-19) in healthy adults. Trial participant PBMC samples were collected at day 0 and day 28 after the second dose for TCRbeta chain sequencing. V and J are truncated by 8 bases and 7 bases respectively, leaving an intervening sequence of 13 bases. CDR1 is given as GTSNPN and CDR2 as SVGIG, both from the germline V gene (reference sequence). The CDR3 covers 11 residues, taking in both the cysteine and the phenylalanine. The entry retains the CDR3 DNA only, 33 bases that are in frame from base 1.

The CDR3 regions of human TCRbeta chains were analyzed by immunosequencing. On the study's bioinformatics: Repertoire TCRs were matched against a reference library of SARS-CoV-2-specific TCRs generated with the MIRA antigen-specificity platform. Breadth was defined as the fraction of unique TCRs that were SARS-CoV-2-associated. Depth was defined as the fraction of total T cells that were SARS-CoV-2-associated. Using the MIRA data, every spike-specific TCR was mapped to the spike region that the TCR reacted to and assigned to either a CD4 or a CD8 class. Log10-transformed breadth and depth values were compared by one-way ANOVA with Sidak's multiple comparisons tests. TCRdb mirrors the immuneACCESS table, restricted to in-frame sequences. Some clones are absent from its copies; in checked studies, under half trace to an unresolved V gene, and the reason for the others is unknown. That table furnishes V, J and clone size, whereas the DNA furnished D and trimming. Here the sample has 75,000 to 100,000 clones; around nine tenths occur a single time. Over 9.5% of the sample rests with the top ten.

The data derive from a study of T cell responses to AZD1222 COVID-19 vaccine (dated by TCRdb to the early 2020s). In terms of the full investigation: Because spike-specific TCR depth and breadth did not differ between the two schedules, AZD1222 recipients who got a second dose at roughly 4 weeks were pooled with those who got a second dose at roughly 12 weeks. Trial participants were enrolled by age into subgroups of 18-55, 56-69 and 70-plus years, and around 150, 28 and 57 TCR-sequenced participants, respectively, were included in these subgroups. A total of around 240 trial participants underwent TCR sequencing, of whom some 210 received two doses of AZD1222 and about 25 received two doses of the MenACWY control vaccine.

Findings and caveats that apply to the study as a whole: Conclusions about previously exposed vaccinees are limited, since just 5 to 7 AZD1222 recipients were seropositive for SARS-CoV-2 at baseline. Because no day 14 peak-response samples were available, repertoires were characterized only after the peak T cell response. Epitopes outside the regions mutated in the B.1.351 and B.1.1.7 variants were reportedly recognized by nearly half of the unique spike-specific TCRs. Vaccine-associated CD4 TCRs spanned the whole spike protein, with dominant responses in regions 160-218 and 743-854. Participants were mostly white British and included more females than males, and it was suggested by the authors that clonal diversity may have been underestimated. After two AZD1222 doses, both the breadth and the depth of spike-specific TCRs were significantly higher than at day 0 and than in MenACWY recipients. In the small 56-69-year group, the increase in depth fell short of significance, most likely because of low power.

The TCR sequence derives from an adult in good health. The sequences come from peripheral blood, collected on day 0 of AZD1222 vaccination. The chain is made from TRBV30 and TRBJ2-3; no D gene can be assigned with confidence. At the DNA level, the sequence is TGTGCCGTTCGACTTGTTTATACGCAGTATTTT. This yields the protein CAVRLVYTQYF.